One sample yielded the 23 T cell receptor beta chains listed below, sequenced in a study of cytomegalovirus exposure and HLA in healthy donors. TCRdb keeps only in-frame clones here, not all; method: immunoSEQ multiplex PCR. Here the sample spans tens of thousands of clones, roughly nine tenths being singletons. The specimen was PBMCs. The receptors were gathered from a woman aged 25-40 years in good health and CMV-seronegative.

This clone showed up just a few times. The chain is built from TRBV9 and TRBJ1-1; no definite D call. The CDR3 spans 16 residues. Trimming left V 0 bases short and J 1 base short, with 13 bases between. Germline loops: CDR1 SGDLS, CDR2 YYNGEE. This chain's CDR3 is CASSVATGLSNTEAFF. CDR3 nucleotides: TGTGCCAGCAGCGTAGCTACCGGTCTATCGAACACTGAAGCTTTCTTT.

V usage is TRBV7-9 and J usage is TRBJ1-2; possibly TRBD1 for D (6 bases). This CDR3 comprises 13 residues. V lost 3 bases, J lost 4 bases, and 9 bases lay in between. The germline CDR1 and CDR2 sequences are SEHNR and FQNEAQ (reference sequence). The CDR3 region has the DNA TGTGCCAGCAGCTTCGGGACACCCTATGGCTACACCTTC. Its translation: CASSFGTPYGYTF. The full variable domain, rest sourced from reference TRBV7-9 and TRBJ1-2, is DTGVSQNPRHKITKRGQNVTFRCDPISEHNRLYWYRQTLGQGPEFLTYFQNEAQLEKSRLLSDRFSAERPKGSFSTLEIQRTEQGDSAMYLCASSFGTPYGYTFGSGTRLTVV.

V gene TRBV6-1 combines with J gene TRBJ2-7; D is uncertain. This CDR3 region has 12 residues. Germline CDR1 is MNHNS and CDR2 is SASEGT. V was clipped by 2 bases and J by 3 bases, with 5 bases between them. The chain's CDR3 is CASSESRYEQYF. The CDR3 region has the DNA TGTGCCAGCAGTGAATCCCGCTACGAGCAGTACTTC.

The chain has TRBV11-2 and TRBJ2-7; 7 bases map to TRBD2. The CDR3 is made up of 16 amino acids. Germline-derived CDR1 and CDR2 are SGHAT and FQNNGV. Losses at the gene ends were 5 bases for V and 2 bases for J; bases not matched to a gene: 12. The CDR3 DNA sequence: TGTGCCAGCAGCGTCTCAGCTAGCGGAACTGCCTACGAGCAGTACTTC. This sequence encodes CASSVSASGTAYEQYF.

The CDR3 nucleotides are TGTGCCAGCAGGCGGTTGAGCGCTGAAGCTTTCTTT. Protein product: CASRRLSAEAFF. This chain links TRBV11-3 with TRBJ1-1; D gene uncertain. CDR1 is SGHNT and CDR2 is YENEEA in the germline V gene. The V and J ends lost 6 bases and 6 bases respectively, with 11 bases between them. The CDR3 has 12 residues. Full variable domain (missing parts from reference TRBV11-3 and TRBJ1-1): EAGVVQSPRYKIIEKKQPVAFWCNPISGHNTLYWYLQNLGQGPELLIRYENEEAVDDSQLPKDRFSAERLKGVDSTLKIQPAELGDSAVYLCASRRLSAEAFFGQGTRLTVV.

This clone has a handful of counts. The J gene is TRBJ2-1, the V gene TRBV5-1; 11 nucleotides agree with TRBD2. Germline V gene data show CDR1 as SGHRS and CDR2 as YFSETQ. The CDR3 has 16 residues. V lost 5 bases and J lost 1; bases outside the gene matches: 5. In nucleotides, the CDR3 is TGCGCCAGCAGACCAACTAGCGGGAGATCCTACAATGAGCAGTTCTTC. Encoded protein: CASRPTSGRSYNEQFF.

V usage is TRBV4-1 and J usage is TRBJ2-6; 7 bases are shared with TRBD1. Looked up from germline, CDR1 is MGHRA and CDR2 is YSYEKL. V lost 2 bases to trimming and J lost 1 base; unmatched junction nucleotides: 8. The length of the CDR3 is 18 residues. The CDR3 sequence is CASSQLTGMRSGANVLTF. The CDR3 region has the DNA TGCGCCAGCAGCCAACTGACAGGGATGAGGTCTGGGGCCAACGTCCTGACTTTC.

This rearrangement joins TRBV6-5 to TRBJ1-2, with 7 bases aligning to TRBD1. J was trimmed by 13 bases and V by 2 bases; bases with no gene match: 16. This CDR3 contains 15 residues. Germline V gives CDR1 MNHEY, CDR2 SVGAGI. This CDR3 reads CASSYRPPPGGSGTF. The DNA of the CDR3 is TGTGCCAGCAGTTACCGCCCCCCACCAGGGGGTAGTGGCACCTTC.

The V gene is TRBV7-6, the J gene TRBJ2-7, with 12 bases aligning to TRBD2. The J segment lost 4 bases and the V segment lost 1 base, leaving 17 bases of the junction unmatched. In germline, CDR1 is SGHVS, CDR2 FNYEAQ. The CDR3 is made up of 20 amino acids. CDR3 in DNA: TGTGCCAGCAGCTTAGTTCCCAAGACTAGCGGGAGCGCCGGTACGTACGAGCAGTACTTC. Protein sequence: CASSLVPKTSGSAGTYEQYF.

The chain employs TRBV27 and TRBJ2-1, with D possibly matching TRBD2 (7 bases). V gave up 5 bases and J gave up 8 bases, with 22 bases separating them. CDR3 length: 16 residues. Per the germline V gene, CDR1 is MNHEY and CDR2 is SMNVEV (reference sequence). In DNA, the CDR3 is TGTGCCAGCAGTACGACATTCCTGAGGGGGGGGGATGAGCAGTTCTTC. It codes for CASSTTFLRGGDEQFF.

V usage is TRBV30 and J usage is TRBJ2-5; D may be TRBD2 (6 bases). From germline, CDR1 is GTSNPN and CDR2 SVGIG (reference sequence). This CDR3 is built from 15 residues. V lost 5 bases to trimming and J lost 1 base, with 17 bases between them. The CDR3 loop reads CAWAPGRAIQETQYF. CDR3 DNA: TGTGCCTGGGCCCCCGGGAGAGCTATCCAAGAGACCCAGTACTTC.

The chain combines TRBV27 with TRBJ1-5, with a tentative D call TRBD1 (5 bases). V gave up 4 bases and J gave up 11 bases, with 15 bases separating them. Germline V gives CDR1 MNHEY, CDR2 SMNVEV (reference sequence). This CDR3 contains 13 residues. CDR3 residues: CASSSGYPPAQHF. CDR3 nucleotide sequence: TGTGCCAGCAGTTCAGGGTACCCCCCGGCCCAGCATTTT.

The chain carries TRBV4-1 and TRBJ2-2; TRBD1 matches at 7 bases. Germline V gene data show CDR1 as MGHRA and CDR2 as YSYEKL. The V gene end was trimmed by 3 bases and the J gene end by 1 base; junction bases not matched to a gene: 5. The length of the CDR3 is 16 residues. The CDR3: CASSQGRQGNTGELFF. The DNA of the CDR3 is TGCGCCAGCAGCCAGGGGAGACAGGGGAACACCGGGGAGCTGTTTTTT.

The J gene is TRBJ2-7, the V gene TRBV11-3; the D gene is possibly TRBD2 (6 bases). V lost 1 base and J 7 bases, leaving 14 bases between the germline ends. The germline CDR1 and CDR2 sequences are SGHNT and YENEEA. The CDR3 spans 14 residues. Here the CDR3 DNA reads TGTGCCAGCAGCTTAGCGGGAGTCGAGAGGGAGCAGTACTTC. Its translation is CASSLAGVEREQYF.

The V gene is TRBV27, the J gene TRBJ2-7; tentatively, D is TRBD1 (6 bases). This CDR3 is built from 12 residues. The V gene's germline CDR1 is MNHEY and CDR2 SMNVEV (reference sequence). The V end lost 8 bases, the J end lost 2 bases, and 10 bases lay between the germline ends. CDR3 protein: CASGGRAYEQYF. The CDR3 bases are TGTGCCAGCGGGGGCAGGGCCTACGAGCAGTACTTC.

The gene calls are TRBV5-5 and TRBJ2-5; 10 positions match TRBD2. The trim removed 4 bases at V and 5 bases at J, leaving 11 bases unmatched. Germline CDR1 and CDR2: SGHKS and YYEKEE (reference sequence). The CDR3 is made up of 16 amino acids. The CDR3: CASSRSSGSAGETQYF. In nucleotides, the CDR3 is TGTGCCAGCAGCCGATCTAGCGGGAGCGCCGGTGAGACCCAGTACTTC.

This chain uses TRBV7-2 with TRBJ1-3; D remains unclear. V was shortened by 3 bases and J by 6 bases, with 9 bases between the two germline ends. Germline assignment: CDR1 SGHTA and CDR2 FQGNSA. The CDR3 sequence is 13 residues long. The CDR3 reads CASSFYGENTIYF. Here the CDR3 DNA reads TGTGCCAGCAGCTTCTACGGAGAAAACACCATATATTTT.

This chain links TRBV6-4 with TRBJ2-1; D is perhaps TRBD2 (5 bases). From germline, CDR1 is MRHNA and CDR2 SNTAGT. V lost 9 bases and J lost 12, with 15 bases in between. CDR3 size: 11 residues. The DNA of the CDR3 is TGTGCCAGTGGGTCCGGGAATAGGCAGTTCTTC. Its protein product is CASGSGNRQFF.

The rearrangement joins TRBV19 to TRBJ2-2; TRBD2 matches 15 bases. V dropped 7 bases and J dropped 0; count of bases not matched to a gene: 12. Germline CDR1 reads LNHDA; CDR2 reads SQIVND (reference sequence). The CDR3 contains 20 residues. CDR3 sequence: CASTLLGLAGGPANTGELFF. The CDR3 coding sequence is TGTGCCAGTACCCTCCTAGGACTAGCGGGAGGGCCCGCGAACACCGGGGAGCTGTTTTTT.

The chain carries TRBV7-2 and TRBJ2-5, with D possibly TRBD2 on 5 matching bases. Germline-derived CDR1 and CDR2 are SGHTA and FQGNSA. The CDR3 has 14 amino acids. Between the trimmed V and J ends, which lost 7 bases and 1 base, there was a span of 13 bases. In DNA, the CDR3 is TGTGCCAGCACCTCCGGGGTTCTCCAAGAGACCCAGTACTTC. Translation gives CASTSGVLQETQYF.

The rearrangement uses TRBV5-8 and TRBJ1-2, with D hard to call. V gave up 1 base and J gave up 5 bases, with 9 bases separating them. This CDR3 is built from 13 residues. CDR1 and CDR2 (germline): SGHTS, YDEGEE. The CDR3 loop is CASSLYGVYGYTF. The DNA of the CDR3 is TGTGCCAGCAGCTTGTACGGGGTGTATGGCTACACCTTC.

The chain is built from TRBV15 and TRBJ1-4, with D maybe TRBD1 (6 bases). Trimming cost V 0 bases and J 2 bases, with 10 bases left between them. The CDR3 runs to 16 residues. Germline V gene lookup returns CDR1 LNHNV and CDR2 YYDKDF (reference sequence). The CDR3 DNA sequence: TGTGCCACCAGCAGAGACATACAGGGTACTAATGAAAAACTGTTTTTT. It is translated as CATSRDIQGTNEKLFF.

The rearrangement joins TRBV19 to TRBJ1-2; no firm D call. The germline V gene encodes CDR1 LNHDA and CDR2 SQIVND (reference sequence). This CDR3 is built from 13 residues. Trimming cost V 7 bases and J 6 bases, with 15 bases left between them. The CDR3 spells CASTPLEEDGYTF. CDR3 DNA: TGTGCCAGTACTCCATTGGAGGAGGATGGCTACACCTTC. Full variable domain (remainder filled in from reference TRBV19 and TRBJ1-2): DGGITQSPKYLFRKEGQNVTLSCEQNLNHDAMYWYRQDPGQGLRLIYYSQIVNDFQKGDIAEGYSVSREKKESFPLTVTSAQKNPTAFYLCASTPLEEDGYTFGSGTRLTVV.